This TCR beta chain was sequenced in a study of T cell responses to AZD1222 COVID-19 vaccine. With V trimmed by 5 bases and J by 5 bases, 14 bases remained unmatched. Per germline, CDR1 SGHVS and CDR2 FNYEAQ. The CDR3 runs to 17 residues. Comment on this clone: The antigen is undetermined.

Overall study findings and caveats: A mostly white British donor set with more females was recruited, and clonal diversity was possibly underestimated. Breadth and depth of Spike-specific TCRs rose after two AZD1222 doses. There were repertoire samples only from the period after the peak T cell response. Spike was spanned by vaccine-associated CD4 TCRs, with dominance at 160-218 and 743-854.

Some clones are missing from TCRdb's copy, which holds only in-frame ones; the method was immunoSEQ multiplex PCR. This sample has around 110,000 clones, with 87% found just once. The specimen comprised peripheral blood, sampled on day 0 of AZD1222 vaccination. The V call is TRBV7-6, the J call TRBJ2-5; TRBD2 matches 10 bases. This receptor was taken from an adult in good health. The DNA of the CDR3 is TGTGCCAGCAGCCCCGGGGGTAGCGGGGGGTCTTGGGAGACCCAGTACTTC. Translation: CASSPGGSGGSWETQYF.